These 30 T cell receptor beta chains were all obtained from the same sample, sequenced in a study of tumor T cells in aggressive B-cell lymphoma. The data were produced by immunoSEQ multiplex PCR, yet TCRdb's version contains in-frame clones alone and is incomplete. Here the sample spans some 1,900 clones, roughly 90% being singletons. Sequenced: tumor tissue. The receptors shown here come from an adult with diffuse large B cell lymphoma.

The chain uses TRBV15 and TRBJ2-1; a possible D gene is TRBD2 (6 bases). CDR1 is LNHNV, CDR2 YYDKDF, per germline (reference sequence). The V gene lost 1 base and the J gene lost 5 bases, with 15 bases spanning the gap. The CDR3 contains 16 residues. In nucleotides, the CDR3 is TGTGCCACCAGCAGAGGACTGGCGGGAAGAAACAATGAGCAGTTCTTC. Translation gives CATSRGLAGRNNEQFF. Full variable domain (remainder filled in from reference TRBV15 and TRBJ2-1): DAMVIQNPRYQVTQFGKPVTLSCSQTLNHNVMYWYQQKSSQAPKLLFHYYDKDFNNEADTPDNFQSRRPNTSFCFLDIRSPGLGDTAMYLCATSRGLAGRNNEQFFGPGTRLTVL.

The chain recombines TRBV28 with TRBJ2-7, with D unresolved. The V gene lost 7 bases and the J gene lost 5 bases, with 9 bases spanning the gap. This CDR3 contains 11 residues. From germline, CDR1 is MDHEN and CDR2 SYDVKM. CDR3 nucleotides: TGTGCCAGCACCCTTGGGCACGAGCAGTACTTC. Encoded protein: CASTLGHEQYF.

This clone was recorded only once. The J gene is TRBJ2-1, the V gene TRBV15; D ambiguous. CDR3 length equals 11 residues. The ends were cut back, 5 bases at V and 4 bases at J, with 3 bases in the middle. Germline CDR1 is LNHNV and CDR2 is YYDKDF (reference sequence). The CDR3 region has the DNA TGTGCCACCAGCGAGTACAATGAGCAGTTCTTC. It codes for CATSEYNEQFF.

The table lists this clone with a count of one. The CDR3 bases are TGCGCCAGCAACCATCCCGGGGTCGGGGAGCTGTTTTTT. Translated, it gives CASNHPGVGELFF. This sequence joins TRBV23-1 and TRBJ2-2, with D tentatively TRBD2 (5 bases). TRBV23-1 is assigned to the ORF class and has an uncertain function. The CDR3 contains 13 residues. V lost 7 bases to trimming and J lost 7 bases, with 13 bases between them.

The chain joins TRBV28 to TRBJ2-2; weak D call: TRBD1 (6 bases). V lost 6 bases, J lost 1 base, and 6 bases lay in between. Germline V CDR1 and CDR2: MDHEN, SYDVKM. This CDR3 is built from 13 residues. The CDR3 region is CASRTGNTGELFF. The CDR3 DNA reads as TGTGCCAGCAGGACAGGGAACACCGGGGAGCTGTTTTTT. Full variable domain (missing parts from reference TRBV28 and TRBJ2-2): DVKVTQSSRYLVKRTGEKVFLECVQDMDHENMFWYRQDPGLGLRLIYFSYDVKMKEKGDIPEGYSVSREKKERFSLILESASTNQTSMYLCASRTGNTGELFFGEGSRLTVL.

The rearrangement uses TRBV4-3 and TRBJ1-2; tentative D call: TRBD1 (6 bases). V shed 0 bases and J shed 4 bases, with 12 bases lying between them. The CDR3 loop spans 15 amino acids. In germline, CDR1 is LGHNA, CDR2 YSLEER. The CDR3 DNA is TGCGCCAGCAGCCAAGACGGGGGCGGGGGCTATGGCTACACCTTC. Translating it yields CASSQDGGGGYGYTF.

The rearrangement joins TRBV5-1 to TRBJ2-7, with D perhaps matching TRBD2 (6 bases). The ends were cut back, 6 bases at V and 6 bases at J, with 13 bases in the middle. Looked up from germline, CDR1 is SGHRS and CDR2 is YFSETQ. The CDR3 consists of 12 residues. DNA for the CDR3: TGCGCCAGCACCGGACTAACCGCCGAGCAGTACTTC. Protein sequence: CASTGLTAEQYF.

Turning to this clone: Other DNA sequences within the sample encode an identical CDR3. The chain joins TRBV7-4 to TRBJ1-2; the match to TRBD1 covers 9 bases. The CDR3 loop spans 15 amino acids. Per germline, CDR1 SGHVT and CDR2 SQSDAQ. The trim removed 1 base at V and 5 bases at J, leaving 5 bases unmatched. The CDR3 region has the DNA TGTGCCAGCAGCTTAGAACAGGGGGCACGTTATGGCTACACCTTC. Protein product: CASSLEQGARYGYTF. Full variable domain (remainder filled in from reference TRBV7-4 and TRBJ1-2): GAGVSQSPRYKVAKRGRDVALRCDSISGHVTLYWYRQTLGQGSEVLTYSQSDAQRDKSGRPSGRFSAERPERSVSTLKIQRTEQGDSAVYLCASSLEQGARYGYTFGSGTRLTVV.

The chain couples TRBV28 to TRBJ2-2; D ambiguous. With 5 bases removed from V and 0 bases from J, the gap between germline ends came to 4 bases. Germline values: CDR1 MDHEN, CDR2 SYDVKM. The CDR3 runs 13 residues. The CDR3 region has the DNA TGTGCCAGCAGTGTCTCGAACACCGGGGAGCTGTTTTTT. Amino acid sequence: CASSVSNTGELFF.

This clone was seen just once. The J gene is TRBJ2-7, the V gene TRBV11-2; possible D gene TRBD2, 6 bases. The CDR3 is 11 residues long. The V gene lost 1 base and the J gene lost 11 bases, with 9 bases spanning the gap. Germline V gene sequence: CDR1 SGHAT, CDR2 FQNNGV. The CDR3 loop reads CASSLGSGEYF. The CDR3 nucleotides are TGTGCCAGCAGCTTAGGGTCGGGGGAGTACTTC.

Only a few counts were recorded for this clone. The chain carries TRBV21-1 and TRBJ2-2; the table's D call TRBD2 went unverified against the DNA. TRBV21-1 is a documented pseudogene. The CDR3 extends over 16 amino acids. CDR3 nucleotides: TGTGCCAGCAGCGTCAAATGTACATTTGAACACCGGGGAGCTGTTTTT. It encodes CASSVKCTFEHRGAVF.

The V call is TRBV15, the J call TRBJ2-2; D not resolved. V lost 8 bases and J 3 bases, leaving 4 bases between the germline ends. Germline V lookup: CDR1 LNHNV, CDR2 YYDKDF (reference sequence). CDR3 length: 11 amino acids. CDR3 sequence (DNA): TGTGCCACCTCGGACACCGGGGAGCTGTTTTTT. Protein product: CATSDTGELFF. Supplemented by reference TRBV15 and TRBJ2-2, the full variable domain reads DAMVIQNPRYQVTQFGKPVTLSCSQTLNHNVMYWYQQKSSQAPKLLFHYYDKDFNNEADTPDNFQSRRPNTSFCFLDIRSPGLGDTAMYLCATSDTGELFFGEGSRLTVL.

The chain combines TRBV2 with TRBJ2-7; 9 bases are a match to TRBD1. The CDR3 consists of 15 residues. The V segment lost 5 bases and the J segment 1 base; nucleotides outside the gene matches: 6. Germline loops: CDR1 SNHLY, CDR2 FYNNEI. This CDR3 is CASSTPGQGSYEQYF. Written as DNA, the CDR3 is TGTGCCAGCAGTACACCGGGACAGGGTTCCTACGAGCAGTACTTC.

The rearrangement links TRBV13 to TRBJ2-5, with 7 positions matching TRBD2. The CDR3 runs 14 residues. The V and J ends lost 4 bases and 2 bases, in that order; junction bases with no gene match: 4. Germline CDR1 is PRHDT and CDR2 is FYEKMQ (reference sequence). In nucleotides, the CDR3 is TGTGCCAGCAGCTGGGGGGGAAGGCAAGAGACCCAGTACTTC. Translation: CASSWGGRQETQYF. The full variable domain, completed using reference TRBV13 and TRBJ2-5, is AAGVIQSPRHLIKEKRETATLKCYPIPRHDTVYWYQQGPGQDPQFLISFYEKMQSDKGSIPDRFSAQQFSDYHSELNMSSLELGDSALYFCASSWGGRQETQYFGPGTRLLVL.

This sequence joins TRBV9 and TRBJ2-1, with D maybe TRBD2 (5 bases). Trimming stripped 4 bases from V and 9 bases from J, with 17 bases between. From germline, CDR1 is SGDLS and CDR2 YYNGEE. The CDR3 is 14 amino acids. CDR3 sequence: CASSPQSGMREQFF. CDR3 DNA: TGTGCCAGCAGCCCCCAGTCGGGGATGCGTGAGCAGTTCTTC.

V and J are TRBV2 and TRBJ1-5; D possibly corresponds to TRBD1 (6 bases). Germline V CDR1 and CDR2: SNHLY, FYNNEI. The CDR3 totals 15 residues. V was pared by 6 bases and J by 3 bases, with 15 bases between. The DNA of the CDR3 is TGTGCCAGCAGGGCGGACAGTAGAGTCAATCAGCCCCAGCATTTT. Encoded protein: CASRADSRVNQPQHF.

V is TRBV25-1 and J is TRBJ2-7; 8 nucleotides match TRBD1. This CDR3 region has 13 residues. Germline CDR1 reads MGHDK; CDR2 reads SYGVNS. J was trimmed by 4 bases and V by 5 bases; bases with no gene match: 4. The CDR3 nucleotides are TGTGCCAGCAGTTTCAGACAGGGGTACGAGCAGTACTTC. Translated: CASSFRQGYEQYF.

The V call is TRBV20-1, the J call TRBJ2-7; D is unclear. The CDR3 is 11 amino acids. From germline, CDR1 is DFQATT and CDR2 SNEGSKA (reference sequence). The V end was cut by 6 bases, the J end by 3 bases, with 9 bases between. The CDR3 nucleotides are TGCAGTGCCCCACAGAACTACGAGCAGTACTTC. It codes for CSAPQNYEQYF.

The chain is built from TRBV5-1 and TRBJ2-1; possible D gene TRBD2, 5 bases. Per germline, CDR1 SGHRS and CDR2 YFSETQ. This CDR3 comprises 13 residues. Trimming took 2 bases from V and 6 from J, leaving 9 bases between them. Here the CDR3 reads CASSFGRGNEQFF. Written as DNA, the CDR3 is TGCGCCAGCAGCTTCGGCCGGGGCAATGAGCAGTTCTTC. Full variable domain (rest looked up from reference TRBV5-1 and TRBJ2-1): KAGVTQTPRYLIKTRGQQVTLSCSPISGHRSVSWYQQTPGQGLQFLFEYFSETQRNKGNFPGRFSGRQFSNSRSEMNVSTLELGDSALYLCASSFGRGNEQFFGPGTRLTVL.

The chain uses TRBV6-5 and TRBJ1-5; TRBD1 matches 11 bases. The CDR3 is 14 residues long. CDR1 and CDR2 from the germline V gene are MNHEY and SVGAGI. V shed 6 bases, J shed 6 bases, and the junction held 4 bases outside the gene matches. CDR3 in DNA: TGTGCCAGCAGCTCCGGGACAGGGGGTCAGCCCCAGCATTTT. Translated, it gives CASSSGTGGQPQHF.

The chain carries TRBV5-1 and TRBJ2-2, with 10 bases fitting TRBD2. From germline, CDR1 is SGHRS and CDR2 YFSETQ. V dropped 1 base and J dropped 7; count of bases not matched to a gene: 19. This CDR3 contains 20 residues. Written as DNA, the CDR3 is TGCGCCAGCAGCTTGAGTACAGGGGCCTTTACTAGCGGGATTGGCGGGGAGCTGTTTTTT. Protein: CASSLSTGAFTSGIGGELFF.

The chain couples TRBV7-2 to TRBJ1-2; D is uncertain. Trimming took off 4 bases at V and 7 bases at J, with 16 bases between the two ends. This CDR3 region has 14 residues. Germline lookup yields CDR1 SGHTA and CDR2 FQGNSA. The CDR3 coding sequence is TGTGCCAGCAGCTCAGACGTGCGGTCGGGTGGCTACACCTTC. This encodes CASSSDVRSGGYTF.

V gene TRBV19 combines with J gene TRBJ2-6; possibly TRBD1 for D (5 bases). This CDR3 comprises 15 residues. Per the germline V gene, CDR1 is LNHDA and CDR2 is SQIVND (reference sequence). Trimming took off 2 bases at V and 6 bases at J, with 11 bases between the two ends. The CDR3 sequence is CASSIHQGKANVLTF. CDR3 sequence (DNA): TGTGCCAGTAGTATACACCAGGGAAAGGCCAACGTCCTGACTTTC.

This sequence joins TRBV7-8 and TRBJ2-7; 9 nucleotides line up with TRBD1. V was clipped by 7 bases and J by 4 bases; unmatched bases: 8. The V gene's germline CDR1 is SGHVS and CDR2 FQNEAQ. The CDR3 has 14 amino acids. The CDR3 DNA reads as TGTGCCAGCACCCTAGGGGACAGGGTATACGAGCAGTACTTC. Its protein is CASTLGDRVYEQYF.

This clone was recorded once. The rearrangement links TRBV19 to TRBJ2-7; 12 nucleotides match TRBD1. Trimming removed 5 bases from V and 4 bases from J; junction bases left unmatched: 9. CDR3 length: 16 residues. Per germline, CDR1 LNHDA and CDR2 SQIVND (reference sequence). The CDR3 sequence: CASSSGTGGAFYEQYF. The DNA of the CDR3 is TGTGCCAGTAGTTCCGGGACAGGGGGCGCCTTTTACGAGCAGTACTTC.

The CDR3: CASSPGLNTDTQYF. The DNA of the CDR3 is TGTGCCAGCAGCCCAGGACTAAACACAGATACGCAGTATTTT. The chain carries TRBV14 and TRBJ2-3; a possible D gene is TRBD2 (6 bases). CDR3 length equals 14 residues. V was pared by 4 bases and J by 2 bases, with 10 bases between. Germline lookup yields CDR1 SGHDN and CDR2 FVKESK.

This clone was found once. The V call is TRBV9, the J call TRBJ2-7; D perhaps matches TRBD2 (7 bases). V was trimmed by 3 bases and J by 5 bases, leaving 15 bases between them. This CDR3 has 14 residues. Germline CDR1 and CDR2: SGDLS and YYNGEE. This chain's CDR3 is CASSEGGGPNEQYF. The CDR3 DNA reads as TGTGCCAGCAGCGAAGGGGGAGGGCCGAACGAGCAGTACTTC. The full variable domain, rest sourced from reference TRBV9 and TRBJ2-7, is DSGVTQTPKHLITATGQRVTLRCSPRSGDLSVYWYQQSLDQGLQFLIQYYNGEERAKGNILERFSAQQFPDLHSELNLSSLELGDSALYFCASSEGGGPNEQYFGPGTRLTVT.

This chain connects TRBV5-1 to TRBJ2-3; the D gene is possibly TRBD2 (6 bases). Germline loops: CDR1 SGHRS, CDR2 YFSETQ. There are 15 residues in the CDR3. V was cut by 1 base and J by 6 bases, with 15 bases left in between. CDR3 sequence (DNA): TGCGCCAGCAGCTTGATGGGGGGATTAGGTGATACGCAGTATTTT. Translated: CASSLMGGLGDTQYF.

The chain joins TRBV5-1 to TRBJ2-3, with TRBD1 as a possible D gene (5 bases). The CDR3 consists of 14 residues. Trimming shortened V by 2 bases and J by 2 bases, and 9 bases separated the two germline ends. The V gene's germline CDR1 is SGHRS and CDR2 YFSETQ. CDR3 DNA: TGCGCCAGCAGCTTAGGGGAAATCACAGATACGCAGTATTTT. It is translated as CASSLGEITDTQYF.

This clone was seen once. The J gene is TRBJ2-5, the V gene TRBV25-1, with 9 bases that match TRBD1. This CDR3 has 15 residues. Trimming removed 1 base from V and 4 bases from J; junction bases left unmatched: 4. Germline CDR1 is MGHDK and CDR2 is SYGVNS. CDR3 nucleotides: TGTGCCAGCAGTGAATGGACAGGGGCAGGAGAGACCCAGTACTTC. Residues: CASSEWTGAGETQYF.